This TCR beta chain was retrieved from a study of blood T cell repertoires in COVID-19. Germline CDR1 is SGHDN and CDR2 is FVKESK. CDR3 length: 17 amino acids. After removal of 3 bases from V and 2 bases from J, the junction contained 7 bases not matched to a gene. Clones were read by immunoSEQ multiplex PCR, and TCRdb kept only the in-frame ones, dropping some. This table has 350,000 to 400,000 clones, approximately 89% appearing once. This TCR derives from a woman in her 40s who had been exposed to COVID-19. The chain joins TRBV14 to TRBJ2-2; TRBD2 matches 9 bases. Sequenced material: PBMCs or T cells enriched from blood (not recorded which). The DNA of the CDR3 is TGTGCCAGCAGCCACGGCGGACTAGCGTTTAACACCGGGGAGCTGTTTTTT. Protein product: CASSHGGLAFNTGELFF.